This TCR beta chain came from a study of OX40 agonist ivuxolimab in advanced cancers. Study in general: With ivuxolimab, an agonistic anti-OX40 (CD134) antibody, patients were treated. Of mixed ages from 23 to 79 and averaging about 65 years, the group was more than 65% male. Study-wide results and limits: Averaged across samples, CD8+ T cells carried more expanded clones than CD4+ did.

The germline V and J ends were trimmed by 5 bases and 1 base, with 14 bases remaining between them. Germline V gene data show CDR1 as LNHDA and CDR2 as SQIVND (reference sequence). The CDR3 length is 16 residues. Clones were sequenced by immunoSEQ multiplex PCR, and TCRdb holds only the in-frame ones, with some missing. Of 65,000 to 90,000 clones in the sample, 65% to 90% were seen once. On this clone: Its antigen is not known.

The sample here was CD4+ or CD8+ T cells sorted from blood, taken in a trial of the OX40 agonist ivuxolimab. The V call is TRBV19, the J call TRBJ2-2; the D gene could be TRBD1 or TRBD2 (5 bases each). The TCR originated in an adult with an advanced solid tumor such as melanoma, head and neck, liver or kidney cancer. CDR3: CASSQTGARNTGELFF. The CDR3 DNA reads TGTGCCAGTAGTCAGACCGGGGCGAGGAACACCGGGGAGCTGTTTTTT.